A single sample is the source of the 24 T cell receptor beta chains below, sequenced in a study of blood T cell repertoires in COVID-19. Only in-frame clones appear in the TCRdb table, and some are missing; sequencing was by immunoSEQ multiplex PCR. The sample has about 250,000 clones; approximately 92% are singletons. Sample: peripheral blood. The origin of the receptors is a woman between 35 and 50 years old who had recovered from COVID-19.

In this sample, this clone turned up a few times. The V and J genes are TRBV12-3 or TRBV12-4 and TRBJ1-1, with D perhaps TRBD1 (6 bases). V was shortened by 6 bases and J by 7 bases, with 12 bases between the two germline ends. The CDR3 is 12 amino acids. The CDR3 nucleotides are TGTGCCAGCAGCTCACACAGGGTTGAAGCTTTCTTT. This codes for CASSSHRVEAFF.

V gene TRBV10-1 combines with J gene TRBJ2-3, with 9 bases that match TRBD2. Germline CDR1 reads WNHNN; CDR2 reads SYGVQD (reference sequence). The junction had 10 bases not matched to a gene; V was cut back by 3 bases and J by 6 bases. There are 16 residues in the CDR3. The CDR3 is CASSDPGGGALDTQYF. CDR3 nucleotides: TGCGCCAGCAGTGACCCGGGCGGGGGGGCCCTGGATACGCAGTATTTT.

The chain uses TRBV7-2 and TRBJ2-1, with TRBD1 matching over 9 bases. Germline V lookup: CDR1 SGHTA, CDR2 FQGNSA. This CDR3 has 15 amino acids. The junction had 8 bases not matched to a gene; V was cut back by 9 bases and J by 2 bases. This CDR3 reads CASLRDRVTYNEQFF. The CDR3 nucleotides read TGTGCCAGTCTAAGGGACAGGGTTACCTACAATGAGCAGTTCTTC.

The genes are TRBV4-3 and TRBJ2-2; 15 bases are a match to TRBD2. This CDR3 has 21 residues. CDR1 and CDR2 from the germline V gene are LGHNA and YSLEER. Trimming removed 3 bases from V and 6 bases from J; junction bases left unmatched: 17. Here the CDR3 DNA reads TGCGCCAGCAGCCAGGAAATTTCCGGACTAGCGGGAGGGCCGGTCCCCGGGGAGCTGTTTTTT. It is translated as CASSQEISGLAGGPVPGELFF.

In its sample, this clone was seen a few times. V usage is TRBV19 and J usage is TRBJ1-5; maybe TRBD1 (6 bases). This CDR3 is built from 14 residues. Deletions cut 6 bases from V and 0 bases from J, with 9 bases between. Per the germline V gene, CDR1 is LNHDA and CDR2 is SQIVND (reference sequence). The CDR3 sequence: CASRWTVSNQPQHF. CDR3 DNA: TGTGCCAGTAGGTGGACAGTTAGCAATCAGCCCCAGCATTTT.

The chain combines TRBV19 with TRBJ2-2, with 13 positions matching TRBD2. The V and J ends lost 7 bases and 5 bases, in that order; junction bases with no gene match: 4. Looked up from germline, CDR1 is LNHDA and CDR2 is SQIVND (reference sequence). CDR3 length: 15 amino acids. Written as DNA, the CDR3 is TGTGCCAGTAAGGGACTAGCGGGACAGACCGGGGAGCTGTTTTTT. As protein: CASKGLAGQTGELFF.

This clone was picked up a small number of times. This chain links TRBV19 with TRBJ1-6, with D hard to call. With 8 bases removed from V and 9 bases from J, the gap between germline ends came to 11 bases. This CDR3 has 12 amino acids. CDR1 LNHDA and CDR2 SQIVND come from the germline V gene (reference sequence). The CDR3 DNA reads as TGTGCCAGTGCGAGTAGGAGTTCACCCCTCCACTTT. As protein: CASASRSSPLHF.

The chain's CDR3 is CASSPLDRGPSNTGELFF. DNA of the CDR3: TGTGCCAGCAGCCCCCTGGACAGGGGGCCTTCGAACACCGGGGAGCTGTTTTTT. The chain joins TRBV7-9 to TRBJ2-2; 11 nucleotides line up with TRBD1. This CDR3 region has 18 residues. Trimming cost V 5 bases and J 0 bases; bases outside gene matches: 8. CDR1 SEHNR and CDR2 FQNEAQ come from the germline V gene (reference sequence).

The chain is built from TRBV7-8 and TRBJ1-5; D is undetermined. This CDR3 region has 12 residues. Germline assignment: CDR1 SGHVS and CDR2 FQNEAQ. The V end was cut by 5 bases, the J end by 4 bases, with 6 bases between. CDR3 DNA: TGTGCCAGCAGCCCGCTAAATCAGCCCCAGCATTTT. Translation: CASSPLNQPQHF. The complete variable domain, with remaining parts taken from reference TRBV7-8 and TRBJ1-5, reads GAGVSQSPRYKVAKRGQDVALRCDPISGHVSLFWYQQALGQGPEFLTYFQNEAQLDKSGLPSDRFFAERPEGSVSTLKIQRTQQEDSAVYLCASSPLNQPQHFGDGTRLSIL.

The chain uses TRBV24-1 and TRBJ1-4; 8 nucleotides agree with TRBD1. V was pared by 8 bases and J by 8 bases, with 3 bases of the junction left unmatched. Looked up from germline, CDR1 is KGHDR and CDR2 is SFDVKD. This CDR3 is built from 12 residues. The CDR3 coding sequence is TGTGCCACCAAAGGACAGGGAGAAAAACTGTTTTTT. This gives the protein CATKGQGEKLFF.

CDR3 residues: CASSGTGGIGSPLHF. The CDR3 region has the DNA TGTGCCAGCAGCGGGACAGGGGGAATAGGTTCACCCCTCCACTTT. This chain links TRBV7-3 with TRBJ1-6, with 11 bases aligning to TRBD1. Germline CDR1 reads SGHTA; CDR2 reads FQGTGA. The ends lost 5 bases at V and 9 bases at J; junction bases unmatched: 6. This CDR3 is built from 15 residues.

The chain carries TRBV4-2 and TRBJ1-6, with D maybe TRBD1 (5 bases). This CDR3 spans 13 amino acids. Germline CDR1 reads LGHNA; CDR2 reads YNFKEQ. Trimming removed 2 bases from V and 8 bases from J, with 7 bases in between. The CDR3 protein is CASSQTRDSPLHF. For the CDR3, the DNA is TGTGCCAGCAGCCAAACCAGGGATTCACCCCTCCACTTT.

This rearrangement joins TRBV5-8 to TRBJ1-6; D is perhaps TRBD1 (5 bases). Trimming took 5 bases from V and 10 from J, leaving 19 bases between them. The germline CDR1 and CDR2 sequences are SGHTS and YDEGEE. CDR3 length equals 15 residues. The CDR3 DNA sequence: TGTGCCAGCAGTGGAACCCTAGGGGTGGGGTCACCCCTCCACTTT. Protein product: CASSGTLGVGSPLHF.

This clone was detected once. The CDR3 region has the DNA TGTGCCACCAGTCCTTTTACAGGCGGCCAAGAGACCCAGTACTTC. It encodes CATSPFTGGQETQYF. The J gene is TRBJ2-5, the V gene TRBV15; D might be TRBD1 (5 bases). Deletions cut 6 bases from V and 1 base from J, with 15 bases between. This CDR3 is built from 15 residues. Germline V lookup: CDR1 LNHNV, CDR2 YYDKDF (reference sequence).

The V and J genes are TRBV5-6 and TRBJ2-5, with TRBD2 identical over 10 bases. This CDR3 spans 15 amino acids. V shed 5 bases, J shed 4 bases, and the junction held 8 bases outside the gene matches. Per germline, CDR1 SGHDT and CDR2 YYEEEE. CDR3 bases: TGTGCCAGCAGTTCCGGGACTAGCGAGTTAGAGACCCAGTACTTC. It translates to CASSSGTSELETQYF.

This clone showed up just once. The V gene is TRBV3-1 (or the pseudogene TRBV3-2), the J gene TRBJ2-1; 14 nucleotides line up with TRBD2. V shed 4 bases and J 15 bases; nucleotides not matched to a gene: 14. The CDR3 has 16 residues. CDR1 LGHDT and CDR2 YNNKEL come from the germline V gene (reference sequence). The CDR3 region is CASSLTGTSGRGVRFF. The CDR3, as DNA: TGTGCCAGCAGCCTTACGGGGACTAGCGGGAGAGGGGTTAGGTTCTTC.

The chain carries TRBV10-3 and TRBJ2-7, with a tentative D call TRBD1 (6 bases). Germline V gene sequence: CDR1 ENHRY, CDR2 SYGVKD. The germline V and J ends were trimmed by 5 bases and 3 bases, with 11 bases remaining between them. The length of the CDR3 is 13 residues. The DNA of the CDR3 is TGTGCCATCAGTACAGGGTATAACTACGAGCAGTACGTC. The encoded protein is CAISTGYNYEQYV.

The V gene is TRBV5-1, the J gene TRBJ2-2; TRBD1 is a possible D gene (6 bases). Trimming removed 4 bases at V and 5 bases at J, with 9 bases between. CDR3 length: 13 amino acids. The germline V gene has CDR1 SGHRS and CDR2 YFSETQ. CDR3 DNA sequence: TGCGCCAGCAGCGTCAGGGGAACCGGGGAGCTGTTTTTT. Its translation is CASSVRGTGELFF.

The chain employs TRBV7-2 and TRBJ1-2; no reliable D call. From germline, CDR1 is SGHTA and CDR2 FQGNSA. V lost 2 bases and J lost 3, with 13 bases in between. The CDR3 runs to 15 residues. The CDR3 loop reads CASSLSSLVDYGYTF. The CDR3 nucleotides are TGTGCCAGCAGCTTAAGTTCACTTGTGGACTATGGCTACACCTTC.

The gene calls are TRBV6-1 and TRBJ2-7; 8 bases line up with TRBD1. Per the germline V gene, CDR1 is MNHNS and CDR2 is SASEGT. This CDR3 spans 14 amino acids. V trimming: 1 base; J trimming: 6 bases; junction bases outside the gene matches: 5. CDR3 nucleotide sequence: TGTGCCAGCAGTGAAGGACAGGGGAATTTCGAGCAGTACGTC. This sequence encodes CASSEGQGNFEQYV.

This chain uses TRBV5-1 with TRBJ2-3; 9 nucleotides align to TRBD2. There are 14 residues in the CDR3. CDR1 SGHRS and CDR2 YFSETQ come from the germline V gene. Trimming at V came to 4 bases and at J to 5 bases, leaving 5 bases not matched to a gene. The CDR3 DNA is TGCGCCAGCAGCATAGCGGGGGAGGGAGATACGCAGTATTTT. It yields the protein CASSIAGEGDTQYF.

The rearrangement links TRBV29-1 to TRBJ2-5, with 7 bases that match TRBD1. The germline gives CDR1 SQVTM, CDR2 ANQGSEA. The CDR3 is 12 residues long. With 6 bases clipped from V and 4 bases from J, the junction kept 5 bases outside the gene matches. The CDR3 protein is CSVRQGGETQYF. Here the CDR3 DNA reads TGCAGCGTAAGACAGGGCGGAGAGACCCAGTACTTC.

J is TRBJ1-2 and V is TRBV19; possibly TRBD1 for D (6 bases). This CDR3 spans 14 amino acids. Germline CDR1 and CDR2: LNHDA and SQIVND (reference sequence). V lost 6 bases to trimming and J lost 2 bases, with 13 bases between them. The CDR3 bases are TGTGCCAGTAGAGACGGGAGGGGGAACTATGGCTACACCTTC. Protein sequence: CASRDGRGNYGYTF.

The chain uses TRBV19 and TRBJ1-2; D unresolved. The CDR3 is made up of 17 amino acids. V was shortened by 6 bases and J by 0 bases, with 20 bases between the two germline ends. Germline assignment: CDR1 LNHDA and CDR2 SQIVND (reference sequence). The CDR3 loop reads CASRIPSEASTNYGYTF. CDR3 nucleotides: TGTGCCAGTAGAATACCCAGTGAGGCGTCTACTAACTATGGCTACACCTTC.